This T cell receptor (beta chain) was retrieved from a study of blood T cell repertoires in COVID-19. For the study at large: Sites in the United States, Italy and Spain provided acute and convalescent COVID-19 samples.

Germline V gene data show CDR1 as SGHRS and CDR2 as YFSETQ. This CDR3 is built from 14 residues. Germline trimming cut 3 bases from V and 4 bases from J; bases unmatched to any gene: 3. In Seattle, patients joined the study during active infection and were tracked longitudinally. The table came from immunoSEQ multiplex PCR; TCRdb's copy has only in-frame clones and leaves some out. The data contain about 350,000 clones, about 91% of them seen just once; the ten biggest clones take up roughly a tenth. The specimen was peripheral blood. This chain connects TRBV5-1 to TRBJ2-7; 11 nucleotides agree with TRBD1. The sequence was collected from a young man with COVID-19, enrolled during active disease. CDR3 DNA sequence: TGCGCCAGCAGCTCAGGACAGGGGGCTTACGAGCAGTACTTC. Its translation: CASSSGQGAYEQYF.